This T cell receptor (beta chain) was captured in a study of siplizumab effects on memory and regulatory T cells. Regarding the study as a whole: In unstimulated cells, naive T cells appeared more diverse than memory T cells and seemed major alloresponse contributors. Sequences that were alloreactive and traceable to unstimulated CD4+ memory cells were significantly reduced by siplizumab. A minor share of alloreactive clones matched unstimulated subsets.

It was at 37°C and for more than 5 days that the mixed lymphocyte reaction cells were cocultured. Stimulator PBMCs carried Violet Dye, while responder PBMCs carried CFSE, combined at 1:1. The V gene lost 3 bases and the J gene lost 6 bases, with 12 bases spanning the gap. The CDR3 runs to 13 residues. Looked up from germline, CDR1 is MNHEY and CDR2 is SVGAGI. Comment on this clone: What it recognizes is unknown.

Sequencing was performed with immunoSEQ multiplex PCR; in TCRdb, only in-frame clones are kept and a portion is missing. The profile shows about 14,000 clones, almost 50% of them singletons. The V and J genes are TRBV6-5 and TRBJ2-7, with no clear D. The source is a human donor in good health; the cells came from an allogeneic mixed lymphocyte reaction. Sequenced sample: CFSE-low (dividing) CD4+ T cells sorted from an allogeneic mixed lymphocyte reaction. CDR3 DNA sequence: TGTGCCAGCAGTTATTCATCAACTTTCGAGCAGTACTTC. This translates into CASSYSSTFEQYF.